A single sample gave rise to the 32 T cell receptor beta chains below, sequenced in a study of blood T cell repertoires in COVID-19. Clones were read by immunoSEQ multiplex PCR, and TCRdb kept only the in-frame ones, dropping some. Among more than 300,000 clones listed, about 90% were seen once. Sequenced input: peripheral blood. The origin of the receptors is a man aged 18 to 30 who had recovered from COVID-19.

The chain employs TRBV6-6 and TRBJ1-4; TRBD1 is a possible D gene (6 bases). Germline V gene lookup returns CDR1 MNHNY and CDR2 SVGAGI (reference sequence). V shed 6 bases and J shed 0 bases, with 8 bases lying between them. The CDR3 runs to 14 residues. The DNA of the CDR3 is TGTGCCAGCAGCAGGACAGCAACTAATGAAAAACTGTTTTTT. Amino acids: CASSRTATNEKLFF.

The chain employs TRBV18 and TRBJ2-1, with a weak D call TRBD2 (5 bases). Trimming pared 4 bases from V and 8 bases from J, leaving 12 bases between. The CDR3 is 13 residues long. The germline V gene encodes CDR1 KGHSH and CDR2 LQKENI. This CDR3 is CASSLSGSDEQFF. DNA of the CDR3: TGTGCCAGCTCACTGTCTGGGAGCGATGAGCAGTTCTTC. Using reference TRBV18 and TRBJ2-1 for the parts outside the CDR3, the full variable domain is NAGVMQNPRHLVRRRGQEARLRCSPMKGHSHVYWYRQLPEEGLKFMVYLQKENIIDESGMPKERFSAEFPKEGPSILRIQQVVRGDSAAYFCASSLSGSDEQFFGPGTRLTVL.

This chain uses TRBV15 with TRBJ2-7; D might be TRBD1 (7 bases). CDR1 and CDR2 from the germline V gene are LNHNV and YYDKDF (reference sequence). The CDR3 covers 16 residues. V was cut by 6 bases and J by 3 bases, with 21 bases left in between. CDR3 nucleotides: TGTGCCACCAGACCGAGGGGGGACAGCGCTCTCTACGAGCAGTACTTC. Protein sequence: CATRPRGDSALYEQYF. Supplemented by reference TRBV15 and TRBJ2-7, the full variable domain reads DAMVIQNPRYQVTQFGKPVTLSCSQTLNHNVMYWYQQKSSQAPKLLFHYYDKDFNNEADTPDNFQSRRPNTSFCFLDIRSPGLGDTAMYLCATRPRGDSALYEQYFGPGTRLTVT.

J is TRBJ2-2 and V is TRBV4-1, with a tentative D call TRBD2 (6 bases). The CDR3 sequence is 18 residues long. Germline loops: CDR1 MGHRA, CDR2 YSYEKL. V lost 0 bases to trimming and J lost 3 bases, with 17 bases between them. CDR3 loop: CASSQDKGWGEYTGELFF. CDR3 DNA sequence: TGCGCCAGCAGCCAAGATAAGGGGTGGGGGGAGTACACCGGGGAGCTGTTTTTT.

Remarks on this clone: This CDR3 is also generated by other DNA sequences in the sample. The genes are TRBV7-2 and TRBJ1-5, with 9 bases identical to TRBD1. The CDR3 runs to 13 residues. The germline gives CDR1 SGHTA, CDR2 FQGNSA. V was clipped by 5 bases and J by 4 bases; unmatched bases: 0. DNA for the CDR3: TGTGCCAGCAGCGACAGGGGGAATCAGCCCCAGCATTTT. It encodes CASSDRGNQPQHF.

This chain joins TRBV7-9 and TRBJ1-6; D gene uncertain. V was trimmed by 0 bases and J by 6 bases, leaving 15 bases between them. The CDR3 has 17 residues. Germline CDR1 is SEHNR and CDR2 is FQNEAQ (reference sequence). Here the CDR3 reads CASSLAVTRRGNSPLHF. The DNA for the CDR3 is TGTGCCAGCAGCTTAGCGGTGACCAGAAGAGGTAATTCACCCCTCCACTTT.

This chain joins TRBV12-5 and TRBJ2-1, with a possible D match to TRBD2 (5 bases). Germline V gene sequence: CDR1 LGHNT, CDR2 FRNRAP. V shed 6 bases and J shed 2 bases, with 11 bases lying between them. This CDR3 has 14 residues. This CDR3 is CASGRDDTYNEQFF. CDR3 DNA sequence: TGTGCTAGTGGACGGGATGATACCTACAATGAGCAGTTCTTC.

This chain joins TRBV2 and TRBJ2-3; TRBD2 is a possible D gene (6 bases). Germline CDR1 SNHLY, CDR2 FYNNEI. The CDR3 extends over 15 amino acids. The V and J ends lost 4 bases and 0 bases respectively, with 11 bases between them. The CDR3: CASSGERVSTDTQYF. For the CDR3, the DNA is TGTGCCAGCAGTGGTGAGCGGGTGAGCACAGATACGCAGTATTTT.

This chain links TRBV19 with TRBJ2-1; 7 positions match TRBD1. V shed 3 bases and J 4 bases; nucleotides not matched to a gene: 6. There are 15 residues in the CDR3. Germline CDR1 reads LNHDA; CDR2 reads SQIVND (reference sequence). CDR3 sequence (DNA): TGTGCCAGTAGTATTATAGGGACAGAATACAATGAGCAGTTCTTC. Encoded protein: CASSIIGTEYNEQFF.

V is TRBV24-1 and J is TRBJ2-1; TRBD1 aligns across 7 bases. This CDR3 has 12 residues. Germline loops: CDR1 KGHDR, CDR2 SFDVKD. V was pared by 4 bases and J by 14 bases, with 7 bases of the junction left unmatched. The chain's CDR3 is CATSDPTGSKFF. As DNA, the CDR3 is TGTGCCACCAGTGACCCGACAGGGTCTAAGTTCTTC.

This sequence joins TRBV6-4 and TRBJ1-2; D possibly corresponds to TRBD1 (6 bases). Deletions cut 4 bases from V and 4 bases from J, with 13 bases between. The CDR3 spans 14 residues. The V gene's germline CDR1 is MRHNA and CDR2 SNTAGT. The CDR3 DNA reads TGTGCCAGCAGTGCCATAGGGGGTAGCTATGGCTACACCTTC. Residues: CASSAIGGSYGYTF.

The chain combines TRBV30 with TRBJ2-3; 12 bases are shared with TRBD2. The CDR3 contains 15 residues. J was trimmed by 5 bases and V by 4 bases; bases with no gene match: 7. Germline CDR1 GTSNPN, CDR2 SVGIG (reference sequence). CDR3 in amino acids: CAWMVGGLAGDTQYF. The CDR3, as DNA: TGTGCCTGGATGGTGGGGGGACTAGCGGGAGATACGCAGTATTTT.

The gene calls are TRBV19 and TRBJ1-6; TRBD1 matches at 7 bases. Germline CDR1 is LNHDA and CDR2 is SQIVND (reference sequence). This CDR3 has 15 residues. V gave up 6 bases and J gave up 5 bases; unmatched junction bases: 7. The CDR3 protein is CASSNQGVDNSPLHF. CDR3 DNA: TGTGCCAGTAGCAATCAGGGGGTCGATAATTCACCCCTCCACTTT.

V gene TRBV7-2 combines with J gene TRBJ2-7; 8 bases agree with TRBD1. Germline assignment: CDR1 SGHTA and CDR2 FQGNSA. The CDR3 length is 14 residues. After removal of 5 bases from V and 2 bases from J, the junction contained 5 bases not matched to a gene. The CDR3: CASSGTGSAYEQYF. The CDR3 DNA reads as TGTGCCAGCAGCGGGACAGGTTCTGCCTACGAGCAGTACTTC.

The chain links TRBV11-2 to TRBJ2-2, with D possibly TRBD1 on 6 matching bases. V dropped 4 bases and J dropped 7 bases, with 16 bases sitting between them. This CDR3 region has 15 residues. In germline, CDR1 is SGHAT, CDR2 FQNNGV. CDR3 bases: TGTGCCAGCAGCTATGGAAACAGGGCCGGCGGGGAGCTGTTTTTT. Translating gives CASSYGNRAGGELFF.

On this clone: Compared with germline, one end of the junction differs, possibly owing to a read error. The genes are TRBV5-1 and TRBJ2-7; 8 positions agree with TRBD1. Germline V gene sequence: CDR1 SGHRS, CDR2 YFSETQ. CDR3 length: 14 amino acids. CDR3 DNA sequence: TGCGCCAGCAGCTTGGCAGGGACAGGAATCCCTGGGGACTTC. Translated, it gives CASSLAGTGIPGDF.

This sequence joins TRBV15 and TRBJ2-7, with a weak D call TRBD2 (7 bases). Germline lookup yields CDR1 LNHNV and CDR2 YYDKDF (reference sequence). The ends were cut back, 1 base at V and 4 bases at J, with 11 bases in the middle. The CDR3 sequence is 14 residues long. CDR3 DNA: TGTGCCACCAGCAGAGGAGGGAGGGGGTACGAGCAGTACTTC. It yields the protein CATSRGGRGYEQYF.

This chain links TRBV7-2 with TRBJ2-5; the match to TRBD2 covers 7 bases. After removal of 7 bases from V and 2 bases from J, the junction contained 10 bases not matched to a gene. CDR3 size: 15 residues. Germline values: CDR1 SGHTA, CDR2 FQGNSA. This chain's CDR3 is CASNLAAGVQETQYF. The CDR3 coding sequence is TGTGCCAGCAACCTGGCGGCGGGGGTACAAGAGACCCAGTACTTC.

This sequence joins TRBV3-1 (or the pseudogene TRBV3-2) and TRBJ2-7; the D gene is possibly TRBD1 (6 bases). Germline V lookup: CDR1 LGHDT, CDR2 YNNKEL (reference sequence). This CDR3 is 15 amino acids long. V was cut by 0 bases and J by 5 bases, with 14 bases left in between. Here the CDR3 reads CASSQDTGRGNEQYF. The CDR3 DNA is TGTGCCAGCAGCCAAGATACGGGTAGGGGGAACGAGCAGTACTTC.

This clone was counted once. The CDR3 nucleotides read TGCAGCGTTGGAGACAGGGAGGGGGATGGCTACACCTTC. Translated: CSVGDREGDGYTF. The V and J genes are TRBV29-1 and TRBJ1-2; 7 nucleotides line up with TRBD1. Germline V gene sequence: CDR1 SQVTM, CDR2 ANQGSEA. This CDR3 spans 13 amino acids. V lost 4 bases and J lost 6; bases outside the gene matches: 8.

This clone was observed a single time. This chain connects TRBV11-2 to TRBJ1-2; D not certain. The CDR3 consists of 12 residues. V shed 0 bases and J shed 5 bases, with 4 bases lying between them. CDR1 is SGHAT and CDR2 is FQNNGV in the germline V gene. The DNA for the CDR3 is TGTGCCAGCAGCTTAGAACAGTATGGCTACACCTTC. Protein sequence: CASSLEQYGYTF.

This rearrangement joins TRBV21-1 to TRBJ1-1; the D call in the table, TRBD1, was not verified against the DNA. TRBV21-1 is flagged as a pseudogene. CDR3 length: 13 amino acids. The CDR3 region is CASSKKGVAEAFF. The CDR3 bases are TGTGCCAGCAGCAAAAAGGGGGTAGCTGAAGCTTTCTTT.

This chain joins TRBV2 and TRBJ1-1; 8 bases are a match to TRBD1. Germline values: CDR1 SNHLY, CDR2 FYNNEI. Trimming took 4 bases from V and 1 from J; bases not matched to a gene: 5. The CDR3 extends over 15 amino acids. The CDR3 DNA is TGTGCCAGCAGTGTAGCAGGGGGCGGGAACACTGAAGCTTTCTTT. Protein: CASSVAGGGNTEAFF.

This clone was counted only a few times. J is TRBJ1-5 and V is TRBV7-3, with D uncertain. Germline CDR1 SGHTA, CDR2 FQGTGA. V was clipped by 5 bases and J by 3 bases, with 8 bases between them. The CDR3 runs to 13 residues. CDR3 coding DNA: TGTGCCAGCAGCCACGGGGACAATCAGCCCCAGCATTTT. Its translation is CASSHGDNQPQHF.

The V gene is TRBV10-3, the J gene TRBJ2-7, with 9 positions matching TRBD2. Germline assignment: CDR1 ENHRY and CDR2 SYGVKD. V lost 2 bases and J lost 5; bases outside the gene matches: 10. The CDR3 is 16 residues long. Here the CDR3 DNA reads TGTGCCATCAGTGAGCCCTTAGCGGGAGAATTGAACGAGCAGTACTTC. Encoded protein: CAISEPLAGELNEQYF.

This CDR3 is CASSQEAGISTDTQYF. CDR3 sequence (DNA): TGTGCCAGCAGCCAAGAGGCAGGGATCTCCACAGATACGCAGTATTTT. This chain joins TRBV3-1 (or the pseudogene TRBV3-2) and TRBJ2-3; tentatively, D is TRBD1 (5 bases). Trimming cost V 0 bases and J 2 bases, with 12 bases left between them. CDR1 LGHDT and CDR2 YNNKEL come from the germline V gene (reference sequence). The CDR3 is made up of 16 amino acids.

DNA of the CDR3: TGTGCCAGCAGTTACTCGACTAACACAGATACGCAGTATTTT. Translated, it gives CASSYSTNTDTQYF. The chain carries TRBV6-5 and TRBJ2-3; D is possibly TRBD2 (5 bases). This CDR3 has 14 residues. CDR1 is MNHEY, CDR2 SVGAGI, per germline. V was pared by 0 bases and J by 2 bases, with 6 bases between.

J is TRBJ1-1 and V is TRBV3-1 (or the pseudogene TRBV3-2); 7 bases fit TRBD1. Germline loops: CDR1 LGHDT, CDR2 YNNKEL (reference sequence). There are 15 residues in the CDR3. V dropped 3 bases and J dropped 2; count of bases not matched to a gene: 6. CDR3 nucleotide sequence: TGTGCCAGCAGCCAGGCCGGGACAGCCAACACTGAAGCTTTCTTT. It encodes CASSQAGTANTEAFF.

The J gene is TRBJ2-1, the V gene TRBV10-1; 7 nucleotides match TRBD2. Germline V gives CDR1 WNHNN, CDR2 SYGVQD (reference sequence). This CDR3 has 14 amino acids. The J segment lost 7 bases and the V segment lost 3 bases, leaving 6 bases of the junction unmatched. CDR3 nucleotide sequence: TGCGCCAGCAGTGACGGGGGAGGGAGAAATGAGCAGTTCTTC. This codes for CASSDGGGRNEQFF.

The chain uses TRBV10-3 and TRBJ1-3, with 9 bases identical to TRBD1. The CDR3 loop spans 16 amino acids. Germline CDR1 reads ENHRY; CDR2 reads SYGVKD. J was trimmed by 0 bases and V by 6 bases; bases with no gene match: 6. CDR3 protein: CAISVGQGSSGNTIYF. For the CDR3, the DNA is TGTGCCATCAGCGTCGGACAGGGGTCCTCTGGAAACACCATATATTTT.

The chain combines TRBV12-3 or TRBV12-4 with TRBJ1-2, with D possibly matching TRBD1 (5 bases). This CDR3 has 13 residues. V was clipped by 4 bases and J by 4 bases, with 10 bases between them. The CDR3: CASSYDSLYGYTF. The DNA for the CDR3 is TGTGCCAGCAGTTACGACAGCCTCTATGGCTACACCTTC.

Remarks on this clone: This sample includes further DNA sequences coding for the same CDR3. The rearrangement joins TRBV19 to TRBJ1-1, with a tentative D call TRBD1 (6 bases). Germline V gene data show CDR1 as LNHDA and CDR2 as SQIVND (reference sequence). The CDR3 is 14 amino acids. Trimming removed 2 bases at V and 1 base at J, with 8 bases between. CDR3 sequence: CASSIQGKNTEAFF. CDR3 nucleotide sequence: TGTGCCAGTAGTATACAGGGGAAGAACACTGAAGCTTTCTTT. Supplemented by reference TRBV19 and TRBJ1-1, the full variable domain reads DGGITQSPKYLFRKEGQNVTLSCEQNLNHDAMYWYRQDPGQGLRLIYYSQIVNDFQKGDIAEGYSVSREKKESFPLTVTSAQKNPTAFYLCASSIQGKNTEAFFGQGTRLTVV.